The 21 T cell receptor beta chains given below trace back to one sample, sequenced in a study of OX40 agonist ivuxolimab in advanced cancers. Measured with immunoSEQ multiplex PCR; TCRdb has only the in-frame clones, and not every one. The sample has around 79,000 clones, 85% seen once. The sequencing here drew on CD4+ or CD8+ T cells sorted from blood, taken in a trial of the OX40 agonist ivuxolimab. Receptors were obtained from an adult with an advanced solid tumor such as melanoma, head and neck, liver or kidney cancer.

In DNA, the CDR3 is TGTGCCAGCAGTCGGCGGGGGGAAACCTACGAGCAGTACTTC. Protein: CASSRRGETYEQYF. V usage is TRBV2 and J usage is TRBJ2-7; TRBD2 matches 8 bases. The CDR3 has 14 residues. Germline V gene lookup returns CDR1 SNHLY and CDR2 FYNNEI. J lost 2 bases, V lost 5 bases, and 5 bases had no gene match. Full variable domain (outside the CDR3, taken from reference TRBV2 and TRBJ2-7): EPEVTQTPSHQVTQMGQEVILRCVPISNHLYFYWYRQILGQKVEFLVSFYNNEISEKSEIFDDQFSVERPDGSNFTLKIRSTKLEDSAMYFCASSRRGETYEQYFGPGTRLTVT.

The CDR3 spells CAWDPTGGANYGYTF. As DNA, the CDR3 is TGTGCCTGGGATCCCACAGGGGGAGCTAACTATGGCTACACCTTC. The chain is built from TRBV30 and TRBJ1-2; 8 positions match TRBD1. The junction had 8 bases not matched to a gene; V was cut back by 5 bases and J by 0 bases. Germline V gene data show CDR1 as GTSNPN and CDR2 as SVGIG (reference sequence). CDR3 length equals 15 residues.

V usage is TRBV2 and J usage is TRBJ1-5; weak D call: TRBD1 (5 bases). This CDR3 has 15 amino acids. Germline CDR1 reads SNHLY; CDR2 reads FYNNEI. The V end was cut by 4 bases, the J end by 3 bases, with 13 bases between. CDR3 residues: CASSANQGNNQPQHF. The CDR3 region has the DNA TGTGCCAGCAGTGCCAATCAGGGAAACAATCAGCCCCAGCATTTT.

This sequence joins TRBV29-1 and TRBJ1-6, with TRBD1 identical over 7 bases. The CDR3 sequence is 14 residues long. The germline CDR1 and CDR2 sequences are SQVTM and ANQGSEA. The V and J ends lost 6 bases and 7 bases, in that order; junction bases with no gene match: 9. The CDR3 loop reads CSVKTGSSNSPLHF. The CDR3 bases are TGCAGCGTAAAGACAGGGTCGAGCAATTCACCCCTCCACTTT.

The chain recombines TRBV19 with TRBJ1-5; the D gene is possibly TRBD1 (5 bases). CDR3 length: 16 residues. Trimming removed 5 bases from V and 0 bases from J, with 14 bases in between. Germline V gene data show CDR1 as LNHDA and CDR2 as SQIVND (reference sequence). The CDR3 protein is CASSSRGGYSNQPQHF. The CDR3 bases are TGTGCCAGTAGTTCGAGGGGAGGTTATAGCAATCAGCCCCAGCATTTT.

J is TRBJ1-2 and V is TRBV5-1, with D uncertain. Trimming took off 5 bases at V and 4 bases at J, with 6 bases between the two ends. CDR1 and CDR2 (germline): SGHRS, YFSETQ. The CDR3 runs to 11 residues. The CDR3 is CASSEGYGYTF. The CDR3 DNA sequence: TGCGCCAGCAGTGAGGGCTATGGCTACACCTTC.

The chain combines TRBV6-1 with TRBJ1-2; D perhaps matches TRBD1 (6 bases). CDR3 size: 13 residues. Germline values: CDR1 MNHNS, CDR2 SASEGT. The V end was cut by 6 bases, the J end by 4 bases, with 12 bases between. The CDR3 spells CASRDSRGYGYTF. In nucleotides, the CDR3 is TGTGCCAGCAGGGACAGTCGGGGCTATGGCTACACCTTC.

CDR3 nucleotides: TGTGCCAGCAGCCGAGACAGGATGAACACTGAAGCTTTCTTT. Protein sequence: CASSRDRMNTEAFF. The chain combines TRBV7-3 with TRBJ1-1; D is perhaps TRBD1 (6 bases). The CDR3 extends over 14 amino acids. Per germline, CDR1 SGHTA and CDR2 FQGTGA. Trimming pared 5 bases from V and 0 bases from J, leaving 10 bases between.

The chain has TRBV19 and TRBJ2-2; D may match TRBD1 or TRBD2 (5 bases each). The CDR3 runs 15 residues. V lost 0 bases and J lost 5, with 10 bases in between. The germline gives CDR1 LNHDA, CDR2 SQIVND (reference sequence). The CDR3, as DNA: TGTGCCAGTAGTATAGATGGGGGAAGAACCGGGGAGCTGTTTTTT. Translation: CASSIDGGRTGELFF.

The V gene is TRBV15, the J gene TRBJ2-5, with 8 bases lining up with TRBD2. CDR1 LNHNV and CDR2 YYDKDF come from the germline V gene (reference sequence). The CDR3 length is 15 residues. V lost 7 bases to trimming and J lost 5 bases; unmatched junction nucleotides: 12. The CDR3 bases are TGTGCCACCACTACGAGGACGGGGGGGCAGGAGACCCAGTACTTC. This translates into CATTTRTGGQETQYF.

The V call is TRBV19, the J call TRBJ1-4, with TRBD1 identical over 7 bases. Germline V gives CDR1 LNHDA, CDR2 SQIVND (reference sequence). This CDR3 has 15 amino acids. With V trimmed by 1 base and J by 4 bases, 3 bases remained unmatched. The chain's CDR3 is CASSIAGQLNEKLFF. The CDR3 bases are TGTGCCAGTAGTATAGCGGGACAGCTTAATGAAAAACTGTTTTTT.

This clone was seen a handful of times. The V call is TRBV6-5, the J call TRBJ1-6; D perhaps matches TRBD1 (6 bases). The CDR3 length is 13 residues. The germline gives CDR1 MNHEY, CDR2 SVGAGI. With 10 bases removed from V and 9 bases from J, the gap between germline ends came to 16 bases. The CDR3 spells CATRTGNASPLHF. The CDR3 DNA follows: TGTGCCACTCGAACAGGGAATGCTTCACCCCTCCACTTT.

As DNA, the CDR3 is TGTGCCACCCGGGAGGGGGAAGGCTATGGCTACACCTTC. Its protein is CATREGEGYGYTF. This chain connects TRBV19 to TRBJ1-2; weak D call: TRBD1 (6 bases). Germline V gene data show CDR1 as LNHDA and CDR2 as SQIVND (reference sequence). CDR3 length: 13 residues. The V and J ends lost 10 bases and 4 bases respectively, with 16 bases between them.

In DNA form, the CDR3 reads TGTGCCAGCAGCCCCCCCAGTCGGGACTCAGAGACCCAGTACTTC. Its protein is CASSPPSRDSETQYF. V gene TRBV5-4 combines with J gene TRBJ2-5, with TRBD2 as a possible D gene (6 bases). Germline lookup yields CDR1 SGHNT and CDR2 YYREEE (reference sequence). The ends were cut back, 4 bases at V and 4 bases at J, with 17 bases in the middle. The CDR3 spans 15 residues.

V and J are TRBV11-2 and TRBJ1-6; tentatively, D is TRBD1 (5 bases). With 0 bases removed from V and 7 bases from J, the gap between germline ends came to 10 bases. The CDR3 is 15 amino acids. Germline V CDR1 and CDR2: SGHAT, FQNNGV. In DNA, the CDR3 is TGTGCCAGCAGCTTAGAGCAGGGTCCCAATTCACCCCTCCACTTT. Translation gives CASSLEQGPNSPLHF.

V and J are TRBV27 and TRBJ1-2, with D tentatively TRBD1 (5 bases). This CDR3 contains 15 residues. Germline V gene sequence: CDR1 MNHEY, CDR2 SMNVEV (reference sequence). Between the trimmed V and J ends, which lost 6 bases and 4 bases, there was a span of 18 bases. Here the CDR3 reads CASRPAPEQVYGYTF. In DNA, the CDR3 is TGTGCCAGCAGACCGGCCCCTGAACAGGTCTATGGCTACACCTTC.

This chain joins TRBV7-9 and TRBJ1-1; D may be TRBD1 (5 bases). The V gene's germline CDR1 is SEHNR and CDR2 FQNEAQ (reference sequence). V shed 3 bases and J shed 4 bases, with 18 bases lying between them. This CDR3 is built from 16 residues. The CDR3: CASSFIGGGRGTEAFF. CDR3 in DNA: TGTGCCAGCAGCTTCATTGGGGGAGGGCGAGGCACTGAAGCTTTCTTT. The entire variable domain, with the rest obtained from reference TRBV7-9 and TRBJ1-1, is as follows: DTGVSQNPRHKITKRGQNVTFRCDPISEHNRLYWYRQTLGQGPEFLTYFQNEAQLEKSRLLSDRFSAERPKGSFSTLEIQRTEQGDSAMYLCASSFIGGGRGTEAFFGQGTRLTVV.

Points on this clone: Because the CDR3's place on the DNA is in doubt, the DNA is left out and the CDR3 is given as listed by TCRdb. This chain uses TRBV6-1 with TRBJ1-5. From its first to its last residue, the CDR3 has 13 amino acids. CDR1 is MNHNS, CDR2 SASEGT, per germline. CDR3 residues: CASILGSNQPQHF.

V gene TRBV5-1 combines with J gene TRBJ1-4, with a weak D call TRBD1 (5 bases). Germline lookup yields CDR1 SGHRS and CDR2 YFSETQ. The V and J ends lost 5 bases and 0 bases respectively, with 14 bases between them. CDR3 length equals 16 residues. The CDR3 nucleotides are TGCGCCAGCAGTTCCGGGACCGCGGCAACTAATGAAAAACTGTTTTTT. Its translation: CASSSGTAATNEKLFF.

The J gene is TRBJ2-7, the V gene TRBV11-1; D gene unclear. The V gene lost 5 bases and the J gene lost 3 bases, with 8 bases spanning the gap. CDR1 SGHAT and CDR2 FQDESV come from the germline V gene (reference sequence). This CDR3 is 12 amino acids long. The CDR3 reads CASSLSNYEQYF. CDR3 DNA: TGTGCCAGCAGCCTTTCGAACTACGAGCAGTACTTC.

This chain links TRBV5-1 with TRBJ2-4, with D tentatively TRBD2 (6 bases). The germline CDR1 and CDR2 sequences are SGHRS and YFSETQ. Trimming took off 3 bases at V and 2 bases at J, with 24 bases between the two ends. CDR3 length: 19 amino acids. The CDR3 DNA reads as TGCGCCAGCAGCTACGTTGGAGATCTGGCGGGGACGTCCAAAAACATTCAGTACTTC. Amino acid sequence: CASSYVGDLAGTSKNIQYF.